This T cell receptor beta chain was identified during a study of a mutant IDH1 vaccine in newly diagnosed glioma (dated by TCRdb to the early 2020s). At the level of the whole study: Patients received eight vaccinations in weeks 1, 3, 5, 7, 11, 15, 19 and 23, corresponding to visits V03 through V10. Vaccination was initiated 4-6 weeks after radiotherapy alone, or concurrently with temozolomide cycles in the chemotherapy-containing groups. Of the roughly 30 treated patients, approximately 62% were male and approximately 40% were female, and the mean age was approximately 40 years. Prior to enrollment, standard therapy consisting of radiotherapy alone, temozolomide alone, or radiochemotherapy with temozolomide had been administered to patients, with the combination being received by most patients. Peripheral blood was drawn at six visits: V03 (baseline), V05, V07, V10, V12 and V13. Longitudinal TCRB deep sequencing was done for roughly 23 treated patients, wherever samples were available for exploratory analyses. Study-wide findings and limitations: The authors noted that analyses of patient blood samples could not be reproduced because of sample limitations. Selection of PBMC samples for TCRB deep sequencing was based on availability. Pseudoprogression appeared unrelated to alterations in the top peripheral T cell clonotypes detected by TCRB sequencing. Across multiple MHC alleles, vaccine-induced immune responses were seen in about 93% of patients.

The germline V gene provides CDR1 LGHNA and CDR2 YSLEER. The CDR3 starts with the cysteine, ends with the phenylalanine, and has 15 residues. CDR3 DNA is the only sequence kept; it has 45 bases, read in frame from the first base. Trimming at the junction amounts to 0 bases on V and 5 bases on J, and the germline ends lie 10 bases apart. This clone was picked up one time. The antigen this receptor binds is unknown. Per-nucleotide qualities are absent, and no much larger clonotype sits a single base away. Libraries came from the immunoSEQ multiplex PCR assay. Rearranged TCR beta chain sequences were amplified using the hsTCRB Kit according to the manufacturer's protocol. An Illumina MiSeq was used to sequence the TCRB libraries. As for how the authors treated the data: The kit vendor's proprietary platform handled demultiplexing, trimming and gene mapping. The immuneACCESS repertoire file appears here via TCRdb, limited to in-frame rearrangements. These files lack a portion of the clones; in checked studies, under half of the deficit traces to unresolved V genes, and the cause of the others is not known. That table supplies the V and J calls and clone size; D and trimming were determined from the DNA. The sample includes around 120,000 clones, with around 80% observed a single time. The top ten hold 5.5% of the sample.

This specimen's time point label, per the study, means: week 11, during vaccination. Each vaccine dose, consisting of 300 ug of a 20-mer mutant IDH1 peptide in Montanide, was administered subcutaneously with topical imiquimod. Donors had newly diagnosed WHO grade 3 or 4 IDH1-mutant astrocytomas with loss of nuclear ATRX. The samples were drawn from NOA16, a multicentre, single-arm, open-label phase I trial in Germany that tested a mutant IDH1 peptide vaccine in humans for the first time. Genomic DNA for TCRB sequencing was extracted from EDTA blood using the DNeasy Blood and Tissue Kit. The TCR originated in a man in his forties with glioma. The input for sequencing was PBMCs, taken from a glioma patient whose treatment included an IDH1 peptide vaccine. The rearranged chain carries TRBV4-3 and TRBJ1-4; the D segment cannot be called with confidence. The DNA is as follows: TGCGCCAGCAGCCAAGACCTCAGGAAGAATGAAAAACTGTTTTTT. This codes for CASSQDLRKNEKLFF.